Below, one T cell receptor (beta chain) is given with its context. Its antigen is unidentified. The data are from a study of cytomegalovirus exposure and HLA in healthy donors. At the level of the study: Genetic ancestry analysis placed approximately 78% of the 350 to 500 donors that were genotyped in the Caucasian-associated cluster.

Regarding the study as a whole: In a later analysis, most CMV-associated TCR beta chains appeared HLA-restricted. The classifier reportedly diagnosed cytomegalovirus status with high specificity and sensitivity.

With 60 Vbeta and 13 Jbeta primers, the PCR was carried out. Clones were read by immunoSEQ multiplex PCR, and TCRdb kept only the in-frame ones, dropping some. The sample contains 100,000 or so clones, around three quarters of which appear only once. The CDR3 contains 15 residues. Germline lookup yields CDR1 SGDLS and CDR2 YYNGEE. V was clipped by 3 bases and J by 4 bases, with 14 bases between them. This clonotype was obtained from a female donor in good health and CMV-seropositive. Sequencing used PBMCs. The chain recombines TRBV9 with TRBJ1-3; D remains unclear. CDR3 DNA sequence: TGTGCCAGCAGCGCCTTCCATACTATGGGAAACACCATATATTTT. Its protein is CASSAFHTMGNTIYF.